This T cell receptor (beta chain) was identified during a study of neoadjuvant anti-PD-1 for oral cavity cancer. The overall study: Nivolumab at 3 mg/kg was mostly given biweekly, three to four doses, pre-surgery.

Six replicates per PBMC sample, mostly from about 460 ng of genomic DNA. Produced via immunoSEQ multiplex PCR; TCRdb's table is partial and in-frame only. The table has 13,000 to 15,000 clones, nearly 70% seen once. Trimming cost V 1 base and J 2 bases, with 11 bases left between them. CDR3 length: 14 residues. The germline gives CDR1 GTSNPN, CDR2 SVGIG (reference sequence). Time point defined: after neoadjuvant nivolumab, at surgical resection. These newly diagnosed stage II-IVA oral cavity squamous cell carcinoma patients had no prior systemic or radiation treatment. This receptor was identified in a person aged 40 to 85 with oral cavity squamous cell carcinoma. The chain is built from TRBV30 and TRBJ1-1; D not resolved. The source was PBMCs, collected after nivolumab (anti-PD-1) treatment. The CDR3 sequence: CAWSGPPQNTEAFF. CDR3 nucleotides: TGTGCCTGGAGTGGCCCTCCACAAAACACTGAAGCTTTCTTT.